This T cell receptor beta chain was sequenced in a study of T-cell reconstitution after alpha-beta-depleted transplantation in children. As regards this clonotype: What it binds is not known.

Overall study findings and caveats: Surviving recipient T cells and thymic progenitors underlay high day-60 TCRbeta diversity in some patients. Fresh T-cell production supplied most of the T-cell counts and diversity seen one year after transplant. At around two months after transplant, the alpha-beta T cells were reportedly derived from several hundred expanded clones that came from non-depleted graft cells.

Using unique molecular identifiers, the investigators prepared the TCRbeta library. TCRdb reprocessed the PCR reads via MiXCR and lists one record per CDR3 protein. The data contain about 210,000 distinct CDR3 sequences, over 15% of them singletons. Germline V gene data show CDR1 as LNHDA and CDR2 as SQIVND (reference sequence). This CDR3 spans 18 amino acids. V gave up 5 bases and J gave up 4 bases, with 27 bases separating them. The J gene is TRBJ2-7, the V gene TRBV19, with a possible D match to TRBD1 (7 bases). The sequencing used PBMCs, mostly from graft donor cells, collected 360 days after TCRalphabeta/CD19-depleted stem cell transplant. The sequence was obtained from a male patient aged 2-15 years who had a stem cell transplant for acute lymphoblastic leukemia, so the T cells may come from the graft donor. DNA for the CDR3: TGTGCCAGTAGTCCCAGGGGGGATAGGCGTACCTCAATATACGAGCAGTACTTC. This gives the protein CASSPRGDRRTSIYEQYF.